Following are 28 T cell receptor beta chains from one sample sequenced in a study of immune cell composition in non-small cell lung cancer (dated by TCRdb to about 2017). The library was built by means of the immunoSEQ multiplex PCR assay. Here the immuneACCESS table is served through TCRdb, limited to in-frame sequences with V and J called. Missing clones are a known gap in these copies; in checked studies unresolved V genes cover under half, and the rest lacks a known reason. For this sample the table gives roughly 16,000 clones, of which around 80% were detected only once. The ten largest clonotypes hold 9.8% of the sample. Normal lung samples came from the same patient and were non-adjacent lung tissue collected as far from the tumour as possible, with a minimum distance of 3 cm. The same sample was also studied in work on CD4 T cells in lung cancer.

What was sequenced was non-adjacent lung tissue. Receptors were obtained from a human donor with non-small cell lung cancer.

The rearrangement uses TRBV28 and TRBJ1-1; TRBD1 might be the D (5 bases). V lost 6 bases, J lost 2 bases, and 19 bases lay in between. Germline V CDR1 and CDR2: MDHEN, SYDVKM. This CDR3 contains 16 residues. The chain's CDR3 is CASSRIPWTTNTEAFF. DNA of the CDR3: TGTGCCAGCAGCCGAATTCCCTGGACAACCAACACTGAAGCTTTCTTT.

In nucleotides, the CDR3 is TGTGCCAGCAGCTATGACAGGGGGACCTACAATGAGCAGTTCTTC. This translates into CASSYDRGTYNEQFF. The chain uses TRBV7-8 and TRBJ2-1; 9 bases map to TRBD1. V gave up 4 bases and J gave up 2 bases; unmatched junction bases: 3. The CDR3 length is 15 residues. Germline V gene data show CDR1 as SGHVS and CDR2 as FQNEAQ.

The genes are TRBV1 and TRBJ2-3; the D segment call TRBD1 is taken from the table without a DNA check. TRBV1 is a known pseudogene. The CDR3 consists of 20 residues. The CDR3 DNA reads TGCACCAGCAGCCAACGTCCGGGACAGGGCCAGGCGATATGCACAGATACGCAGTATTTT. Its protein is CTSSQRPGQGQAICTDTQYF.

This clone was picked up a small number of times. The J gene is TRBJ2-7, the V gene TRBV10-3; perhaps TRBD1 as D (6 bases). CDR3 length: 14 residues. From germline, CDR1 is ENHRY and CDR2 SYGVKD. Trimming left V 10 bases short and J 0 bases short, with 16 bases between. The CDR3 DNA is TGTGCCAGCTCGTGGGGACAAAGCTCCTACGAGCAGTACTTC. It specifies CASSWGQSSYEQYF.

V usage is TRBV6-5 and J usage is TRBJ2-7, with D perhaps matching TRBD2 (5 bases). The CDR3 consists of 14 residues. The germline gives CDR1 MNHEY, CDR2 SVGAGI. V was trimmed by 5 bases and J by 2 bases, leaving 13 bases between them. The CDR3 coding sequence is TGTGCCAGCAGTGAGGGTTTTGGGACCTACGAGCAGTACTTC. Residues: CASSEGFGTYEQYF.

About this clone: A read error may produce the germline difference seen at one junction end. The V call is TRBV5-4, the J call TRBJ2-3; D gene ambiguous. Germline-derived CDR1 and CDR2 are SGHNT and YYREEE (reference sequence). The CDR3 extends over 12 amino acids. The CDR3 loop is CASSSDTSSRNF. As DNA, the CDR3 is TGTGCCAGCAGCTCTGACACTTCCTCGAGGAATTTT.

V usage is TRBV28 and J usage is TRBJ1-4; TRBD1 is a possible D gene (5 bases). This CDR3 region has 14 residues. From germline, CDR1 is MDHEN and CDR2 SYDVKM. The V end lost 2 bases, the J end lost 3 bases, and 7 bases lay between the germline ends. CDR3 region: CASSLGGANEKLFF. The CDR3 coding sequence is TGTGCCAGCAGTTTAGGGGGGGCTAATGAAAAACTGTTTTTT. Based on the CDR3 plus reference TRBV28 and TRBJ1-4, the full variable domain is DVKVTQSSRYLVKRTGEKVFLECVQDMDHENMFWYRQDPGLGLRLIYFSYDVKMKEKGDIPEGYSVSREKKERFSLILESASTNQTSMYLCASSLGGANEKLFFGSGTQLSVL.

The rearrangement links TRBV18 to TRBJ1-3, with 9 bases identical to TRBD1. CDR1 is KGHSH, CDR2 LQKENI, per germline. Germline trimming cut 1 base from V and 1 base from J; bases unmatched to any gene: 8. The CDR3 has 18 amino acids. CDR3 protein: CASSPRWTGVVSGNTIYF. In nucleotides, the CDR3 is TGTGCCAGCTCACCACGGTGGACAGGGGTGGTATCTGGAAACACCATATATTTT.

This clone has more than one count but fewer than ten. The CDR3 region has the DNA TGTGCCAGCAGTGACAACCACTATAATTCACCCCTCCACTTT. It specifies CASSDNHYNSPLHF. The chain combines TRBV2 with TRBJ1-6; D unclear. This CDR3 has 14 amino acids. The V end was cut by 3 bases, the J end by 3 bases, with 6 bases between. In germline, CDR1 is SNHLY, CDR2 FYNNEI.

The CDR3 region has the DNA TGTGCCAGCAGCTTGGAGGGGGCCTACAATGAGCAGTTCTTC. This translates into CASSLEGAYNEQFF. The rearrangement uses TRBV5-5 and TRBJ2-1; possible D gene TRBD1, 6 bases. Germline V gene lookup returns CDR1 SGHKS and CDR2 YYEKEE (reference sequence). V lost 0 bases and J lost 2, with 6 bases in between. The CDR3 covers 14 residues. The full variable domain, in which reference TRBV5-5 and TRBJ2-1 provide the parts outside the CDR3, is DAGVTQSPTHLIKTRGQQVTLRCSPISGHKSVSWYQQVLGQGPQFIFQYYEKEERGRGNFPDRFSARQFPNYSSELNVNALLLGDSALYLCASSLEGAYNEQFFGPGTRLTVL.

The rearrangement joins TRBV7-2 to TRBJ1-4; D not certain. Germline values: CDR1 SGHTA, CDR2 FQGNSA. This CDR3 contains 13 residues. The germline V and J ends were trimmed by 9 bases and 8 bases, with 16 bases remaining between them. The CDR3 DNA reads TGTGCCAGTCAGCGGGCCCACCGGGAAAAACTGTTTTTT. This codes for CASQRAHREKLFF.

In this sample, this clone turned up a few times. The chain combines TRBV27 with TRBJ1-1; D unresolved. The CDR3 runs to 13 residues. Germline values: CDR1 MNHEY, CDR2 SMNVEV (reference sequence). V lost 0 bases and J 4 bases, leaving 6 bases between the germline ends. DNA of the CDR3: TGTGCCAGCAGTTTATCGATGCTCACTGAAGCTTTCTTT. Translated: CASSLSMLTEAFF.

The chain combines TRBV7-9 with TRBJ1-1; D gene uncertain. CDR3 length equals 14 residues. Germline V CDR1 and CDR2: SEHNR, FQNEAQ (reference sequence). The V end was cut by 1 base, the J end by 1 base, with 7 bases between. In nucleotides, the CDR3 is TGTGCCAGCAGCTTAGTGGAGGGGAACACTGAAGCTTTCTTT. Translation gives CASSLVEGNTEAFF.

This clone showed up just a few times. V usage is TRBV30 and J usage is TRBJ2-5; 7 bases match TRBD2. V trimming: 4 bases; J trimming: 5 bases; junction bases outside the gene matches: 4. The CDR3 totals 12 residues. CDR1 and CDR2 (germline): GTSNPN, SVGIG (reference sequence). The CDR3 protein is CAWNDGGETQYF. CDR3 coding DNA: TGTGCCTGGAACGACGGGGGGGAGACCCAGTACTTC.

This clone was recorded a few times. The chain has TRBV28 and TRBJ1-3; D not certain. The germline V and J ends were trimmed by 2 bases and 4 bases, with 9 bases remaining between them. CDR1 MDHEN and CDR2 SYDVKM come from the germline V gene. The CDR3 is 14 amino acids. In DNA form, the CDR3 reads TGTGCCAGCAGTTTACGGGGTGGGGGAAACACCATATATTTT. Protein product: CASSLRGGGNTIYF.

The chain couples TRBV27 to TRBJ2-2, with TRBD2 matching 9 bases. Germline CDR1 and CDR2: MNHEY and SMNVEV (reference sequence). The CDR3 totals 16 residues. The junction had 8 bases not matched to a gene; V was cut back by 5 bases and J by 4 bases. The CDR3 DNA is TGTGCCAGCAGTCTCCAGCGGGGGGCTACCACCGGGGAGCTGTTTTTT. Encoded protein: CASSLQRGATTGELFF.

CDR3: CASGLPLGWSGAYEQYF. In DNA, the CDR3 is TGTGCTAGTGGTTTGCCACTTGGTTGGTCTGGAGCCTACGAGCAGTACTTC. The chain joins TRBV12-5 to TRBJ2-7; D is ambiguous. The CDR3 extends over 17 amino acids. Germline CDR1 LGHNT, CDR2 FRNRAP. V lost 2 bases, J lost 2 bases, and 19 bases lay in between.

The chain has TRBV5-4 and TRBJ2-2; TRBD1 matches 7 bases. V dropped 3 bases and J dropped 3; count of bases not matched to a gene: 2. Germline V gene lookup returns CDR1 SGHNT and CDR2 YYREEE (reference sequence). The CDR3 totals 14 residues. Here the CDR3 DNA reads TGTGCCAGCAGCTACGGACAGGACACCGGGGAGCTGTTTTTT. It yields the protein CASSYGQDTGELFF.

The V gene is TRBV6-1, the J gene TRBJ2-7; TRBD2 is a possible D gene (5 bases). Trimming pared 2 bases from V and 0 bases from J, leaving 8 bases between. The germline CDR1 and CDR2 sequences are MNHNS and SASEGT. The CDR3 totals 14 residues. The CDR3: CASSETGFSYEQYF. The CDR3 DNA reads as TGTGCCAGCAGTGAAACGGGGTTCTCCTACGAGCAGTACTTC.

As DNA, the CDR3 is TGTGCCAGCAGCTTAACGGGGAACACTGAAGCTTTCTTT. Translating gives CASSLTGNTEAFF. The J gene is TRBJ1-1, the V gene TRBV7-9; D uncertain. CDR1 and CDR2 from the germline V gene are SEHNR and FQNEAQ (reference sequence). V was trimmed by 2 bases and J by 1 base, leaving 5 bases between them. This CDR3 contains 13 residues. The full variable domain, in which reference TRBV7-9 and TRBJ1-1 provide the parts outside the CDR3, is DTGVSQNPRHKITKRGQNVTFRCDPISEHNRLYWYRQTLGQGPEFLTYFQNEAQLEKSRLLSDRFSAERPKGSFSTLEIQRTEQGDSAMYLCASSLTGNTEAFFGQGTRLTVV.

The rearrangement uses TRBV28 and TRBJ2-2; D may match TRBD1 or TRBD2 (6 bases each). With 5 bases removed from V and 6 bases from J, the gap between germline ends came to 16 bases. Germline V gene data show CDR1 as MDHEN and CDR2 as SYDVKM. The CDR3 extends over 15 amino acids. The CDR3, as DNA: TGTGCCAGCAGTGGAGGAGGGGGTGGGGCCGGGGAGCTGTTTTTT. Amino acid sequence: CASSGGGGGAGELFF.

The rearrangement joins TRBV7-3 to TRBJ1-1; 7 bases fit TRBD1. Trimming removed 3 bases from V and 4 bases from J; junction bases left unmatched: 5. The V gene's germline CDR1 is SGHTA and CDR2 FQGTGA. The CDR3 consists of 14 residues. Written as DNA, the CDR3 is TGTGCCAGCAGCTTCCGGGGACAGCTCACTGAAGCTTTCTTT. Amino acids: CASSFRGQLTEAFF.

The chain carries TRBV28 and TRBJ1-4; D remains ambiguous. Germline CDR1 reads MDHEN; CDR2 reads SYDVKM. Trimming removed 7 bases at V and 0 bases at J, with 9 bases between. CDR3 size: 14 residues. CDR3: CASITAATNEKLFF. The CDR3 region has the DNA TGTGCCAGCATAACAGCTGCAACTAATGAAAAACTGTTTTTT.

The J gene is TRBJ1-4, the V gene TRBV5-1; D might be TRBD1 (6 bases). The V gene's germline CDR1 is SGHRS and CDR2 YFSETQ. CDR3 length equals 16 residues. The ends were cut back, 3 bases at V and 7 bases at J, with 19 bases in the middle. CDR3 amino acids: CASSSKYGGRGEKLFF. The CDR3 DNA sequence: TGCGCCAGCAGCTCGAAATACGGGGGCAGGGGTGAAAAACTGTTTTTT.

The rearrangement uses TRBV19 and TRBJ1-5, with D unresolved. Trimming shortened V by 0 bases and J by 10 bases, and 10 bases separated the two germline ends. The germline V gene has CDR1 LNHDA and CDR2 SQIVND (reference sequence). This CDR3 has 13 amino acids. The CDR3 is CASSIEPQAPQHF. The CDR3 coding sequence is TGTGCCAGTAGTATAGAGCCACAAGCCCCCCAGCATTTT.

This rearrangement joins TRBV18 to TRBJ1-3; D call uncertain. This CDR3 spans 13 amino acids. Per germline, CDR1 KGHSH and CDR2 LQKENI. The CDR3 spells CAASEIGRNTIYF. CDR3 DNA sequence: TGTGCTGCTTCGGAAATCGGTAGAAACACCATATATTTT.

The CDR3 spells CAISESKGPTDTQYF. Written as DNA, the CDR3 is TGTGCCATCAGTGAGTCGAAAGGGCCCACAGATACGCAGTATTTT. The chain employs TRBV10-3 and TRBJ2-3, with D unclear. CDR3 length: 15 residues. The V and J ends lost 0 bases and 2 bases respectively, with 9 bases between them. Germline CDR1 reads ENHRY; CDR2 reads SYGVKD.

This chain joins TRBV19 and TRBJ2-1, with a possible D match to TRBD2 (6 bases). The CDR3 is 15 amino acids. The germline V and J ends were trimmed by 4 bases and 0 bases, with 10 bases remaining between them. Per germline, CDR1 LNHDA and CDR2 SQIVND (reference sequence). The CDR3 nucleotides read TGTGCCAGTAGTACGGACGGGAGCTCCTACAATGAGCAGTTCTTC. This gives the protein CASSTDGSSYNEQFF.